This T cell receptor beta chain was retrieved from a study of cytomegalovirus exposure and HLA in healthy donors. A few counts support this clone. The CDR3 is made up of 15 amino acids. The germline V gene encodes CDR1 LGHNA and CDR2 YSLEER. V was pared by 0 bases and J by 1 base, with 10 bases between. The PCR made use of 60 Vbeta and 13 Jbeta primers. Produced via immunoSEQ multiplex PCR; TCRdb's table is partial and in-frame only. The sample records roughly 150,000 clones, 80% being singletons. The clonotype comes from a man between 25 and 39 years old in good health and CMV-seronegative. Sequencing used PBMCs. The rearrangement joins TRBV4-3 to TRBJ2-7; D is unclear. The CDR3 spells CASSQDRQFSYEQYF. The CDR3 DNA reads TGCGCCAGCAGCCAAGATCGCCAGTTTTCCTACGAGCAGTACTTC.